These T cell receptor beta chains were read from a single sample in a study of CD8+CD57+ T cells in acquired aplastic anemia. Each CDR3 protein gets one entry after TCRdb re-called the reads with MiXCR. This sample yields 65,000 or so distinct CDR3 sequences, of which around 55% are seen a single time; less than 2.5% belongs to the top ten. The sequenced sample consisted of sorted CD4+, CD8+, or CD8+CD57+ T cells (not recorded which) from PBMCs. These receptors originate from a human donor in good health, serving as a control. The CDR3 runs from the conserved cysteine through the conserved F or W. A D gene is named only where the DNA matches it firmly. Size is omitted from some rows. Given values are once, few, many or a class for expanded clones.

J: TRBJ1-6
D: TRBD1
size: many
V: TRBV3-1
DNA: TGTGCCAGCAGCCGGACAGGGGTTTCACCCCTCCACTTT
CDR3: CASSRTGVSPLHF

J: TRBJ2-7
D: TRBD2
size: -
V: TRBV7-8
DNA: TGTGCCAGCAGTCGCCTAGCGGGAGAACAGTACTTC
CDR3: CASSRLAGEQYF

J: TRBJ2-7
D: -
size: many
V: TRBV12-3/TRBV12-4
DNA: TGTGCCAGCAGTTTACTAGCCTACGAGCAGTACTTC
CDR3: CASSLLAYEQYF

J: TRBJ2-7
D: -
size: many
V: TRBV7-6
DNA: TGTGCCAGCAGCTCCCTCGGGGGAAGTGGCTCCTACGAGCAGTACTTC
CDR3: CASSSLGGSGSYEQYF

J: TRBJ2-1
D: TRBD1
size: -
V: TRBV3-1
DNA: TGTGCCAGCAGCCAAGTGGGACAGGGGAATGAGCAGTTCTTC
CDR3: CASSQVGQGNEQFF

J: TRBJ1-5
D: -
size: few
V: TRBV20-1
DNA: TGCAGTGTCGTACAGGGTACCAATCAGCCCCAGCATTTT
CDR3: CSVVQGTNQPQHF

J: TRBJ1-6
D: -
size: medium-sized
V: TRBV15
DNA: TGTGCCACCAGCAGAGTTGGGGCCTATTCACCCCTCCACTTT
CDR3: CATSRVGAYSPLHF

J: TRBJ2-3
D: TRBD2
size: -
V: TRBV24-1
DNA: TGTGCCACCAGTGAGGGCGGGGGGGCATTAGATACGCAGTATTTT
CDR3: CATSEGGGALDTQYF

J: TRBJ2-1
D: TRBD2
size: -
V: TRBV7-8
DNA: TGTGCCAGCAGCGTAGCTCGGGCTAGCGGGAGTAGCGAGCAGTTCTTC
CDR3: CASSVARASGSSEQFF

J: TRBJ2-2
D: -
size: -
V: TRBV7-7
DNA: TGTGCCAGCAGTGCCACTCGGGAGCTGTTTTTT
CDR3: CASSATRELFF

J: TRBJ2-5
D: -
size: -
V: TRBV2
DNA: TGTGCCAGCAAGGAGGGCTGGAACCAAGAGACCCAGTACTTC
CDR3: CASKEGWNQETQYF

J: TRBJ2-3
D: -
size: many
V: TRBV6-4
DNA: TGTGCCAGCAGTGTCTGGAGCGGAGATACGCAGTATTTT
CDR3: CASSVWSGDTQYF

J: TRBJ1-6
D: -
size: many
V: TRBV5-4
DNA: TGTGCCAGCAGCTTCCAGGGAGGTAATTCACCCCTCCACTTT
CDR3: CASSFQGGNSPLHF

J: TRBJ1-1
D: TRBD1
size: -
V: TRBV2
DNA: TGTGCCAGCAGATCACAGGGGGTCACTGAAGCTTTCTTT
CDR3: CASRSQGVTEAFF

J: TRBJ2-1
D: -
size: -
V: TRBV15
DNA: TGTGCCACCAGCACGGCGCAGGCCTACAATGAGCAGTTCTTC
CDR3: CATSTAQAYNEQFF

J: TRBJ1-1
D: -
size: once
V: TRBV19
DNA: TGTGCCAGTAGTATTATCTTGGTGGACACTGAAGCTTTCTTT
CDR3: CASSIILVDTEAFF

J: TRBJ2-1
D: -
size: many
V: TRBV9
DNA: TGTGCCAGCAGCCTCACCGGGACTCCCTCTAATGAGCAGTTCTTC
CDR3: CASSLTGTPSNEQFF

J: TRBJ2-1
D: -
size: -
V: TRBV10-3
DNA: TGTGCCAACCAGGGAGCAGGGGATGAGCAGTTCTTC
CDR3: CANQGAGDEQFF

J: TRBJ1-1
D: -
size: -
V: TRBV2
DNA: TGTGCCAGCACAGTAAGTAGGGACACTGAAGCTTTCTTT
CDR3: CASTVSRDTEAFF

J: TRBJ2-2
D: -
size: -
V: TRBV2
DNA: TGTGCCAGCAGCAACATAGGGGTTGGGGAGCTGTTTTTT
CDR3: CASSNIGVGELFF

J: TRBJ2-7
D: -
size: many
V: TRBV6-1
DNA: TGTGCCAGCAGCCAGACTAGAGGAGGGCGGCACTACGAGCAGTACTTC
CDR3: CASSQTRGGRHYEQYF

J: TRBJ2-1
D: TRBD2
size: -
V: TRBV25-1
DNA: TGTGCCAGCAGCCCGACTAGCGGGGGTGGGAATGAGCAGTTCTTC
CDR3: CASSPTSGGGNEQFF

J: TRBJ2-1
D: TRBD1
size: once
V: TRBV10-3
DNA: TGTGCCATCAACGGACAGGGGCACAATGAGCAGTTCTTC
CDR3: CAINGQGHNEQFF

J: TRBJ2-3
D: -
size: -
V: TRBV15
DNA: TGTGCCACCAGCAGAGATTTGTCAGATACGCAGTATTTT
CDR3: CATSRDLSDTQYF

J: TRBJ2-3
D: -
size: many
V: TRBV12-3/TRBV12-4
DNA: TGTGCCAGCAGTTTAACGCTGCTCGCAGATACGCAGTATTTT
CDR3: CASSLTLLADTQYF

J: TRBJ2-4
D: -
size: -
V: TRBV11-2
DNA: TGTGCCAGCAGCTTTTCAGGGGTGGAAAACATTCAGTACTTC
CDR3: CASSFSGVENIQYF

J: TRBJ1-6
D: TRBD1
size: -
V: TRBV5-1
DNA: TGCGCCAGCAGCGTTACCGGGACAGGGGGAGAGGCCCTCCACTTT
CDR3: CASSVTGTGGEALHF

J: TRBJ1-2
D: -
size: many
V: TRBV6-5
DNA: TGTGCCAGCAGTTACCCGGGACTCCGGGGCTACACCTTC
CDR3: CASSYPGLRGYTF

J: TRBJ2-5
D: -
size: -
V: TRBV7-7
DNA: TGTGCTAGCAGCTTAGACGGAGGGAGAGAGACCCAGTACTTC
CDR3: CASSLDGGRETQYF

J: TRBJ1-1
D: -
size: few
V: TRBV12-3/TRBV12-4
DNA: TGTGCCAGCAGCCAGTCTACAGGTTACACTGAAGCTTTCTTT
CDR3: CASSQSTGYTEAFF

J: TRBJ2-7
D: -
size: many
V: TRBV6-1
DNA: TGTGCCAGCAGCCCCGACAGATTCTCGCGGCAGTACTTC
CDR3: CASSPDRFSRQYF

J: TRBJ2-1
D: -
size: many
V: TRBV30
DNA: TGTGCCTGGACCAACCGGGGTAATGAGCAGTTCTTC
CDR3: CAWTNRGNEQFF

J: TRBJ1-5
D: TRBD1
size: many
V: TRBV2
DNA: TGTGCCAGCAGAGCTGGACAGGGTAGATGGTATAGCAATCAGCCCCAGCATTTT
CDR3: CASRAGQGRWYSNQPQHF

J: TRBJ2-3
D: -
size: -
V: TRBV25-1
DNA: TGTGCCAGCAGTGAATTAACAGATACGCAGTATTTT
CDR3: CASSELTDTQYF

J: TRBJ2-3
D: -
size: many
V: TRBV11-2
DNA: TGTGCCAGCAGAGAAACCGGGACATATACGGGAGATACGCAGTATTTT
CDR3: CASRETGTYTGDTQYF

J: TRBJ2-3
D: -
size: -
V: TRBV20-1
DNA: TGCAGTGCTAGAGAGTTGCGGGGATTAGATACGCAGTATTTT
CDR3: CSARELRGLDTQYF

J: TRBJ2-1
D: -
size: many
V: TRBV5-6
DNA: TGTGCCAGCAGCTTAACAGCGAGGGAGCAGTTCTTC
CDR3: CASSLTAREQFF

J: TRBJ2-5
D: -
size: many
V: TRBV12-5
DNA: TGTGCTAGTGGTTTGCAGGGGAGGGGTGAGACCCAGTACTTC
CDR3: CASGLQGRGETQYF

J: TRBJ2-7
D: -
size: -
V: TRBV24-1
DNA: TGTGCCACTCAGCAACAGGGTGAGGGCGAGCAGTACTTC
CDR3: CATQQQGEGEQYF